This section outlines one T cell receptor (beta chain) sequence together with its context. Trimming stripped 4 bases from V and 7 bases from J, with 17 bases between. CDR1 and CDR2 (germline): SGDLS, YYNGEE. This CDR3 spans 15 amino acids. This sample is drawn from a study of T cell responses to AZD1222 COVID-19 vaccine. The repertoire was sequenced with immunoSEQ multiplex PCR; TCRdb's copy has only in-frame clones and lacks some. In the table there are around 100,000 clones, around 91% of which are singletons. The V call is TRBV9, the J call TRBJ1-4; D may be TRBD1 (5 bases). Material: peripheral blood, obtained on day 0 of AZD1222 vaccination. This receptor was taken from an adult in good health. The CDR3, as DNA: TGTGCCAGCAGCTCTGGCTGGAGGGGAGGTGAAAAACTGTTTTTT. Protein: CASSSGWRGGEKLFF.